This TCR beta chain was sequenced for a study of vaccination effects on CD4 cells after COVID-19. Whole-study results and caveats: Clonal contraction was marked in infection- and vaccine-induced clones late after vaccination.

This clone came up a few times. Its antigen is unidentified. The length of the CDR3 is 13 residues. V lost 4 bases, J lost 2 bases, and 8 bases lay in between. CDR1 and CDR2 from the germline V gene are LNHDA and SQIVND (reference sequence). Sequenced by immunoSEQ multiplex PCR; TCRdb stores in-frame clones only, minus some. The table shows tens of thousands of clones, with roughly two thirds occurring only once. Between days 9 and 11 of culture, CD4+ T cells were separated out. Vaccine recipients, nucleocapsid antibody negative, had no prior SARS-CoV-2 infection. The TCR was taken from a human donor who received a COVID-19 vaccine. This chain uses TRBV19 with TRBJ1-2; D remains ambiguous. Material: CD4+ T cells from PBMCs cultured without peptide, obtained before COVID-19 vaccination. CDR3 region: CASSKIGNYGYTF. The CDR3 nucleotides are TGTGCCAGTAGTAAGATCGGAAACTATGGCTACACCTTC.